This TCR beta chain appears in the sequencing data of a study of blood T cell repertoires in COVID-19. Study details: Acute and convalescent COVID-19 specimens originated in the United States, Italy and Spain.

V was trimmed by 3 bases and J by 3 bases, leaving 9 bases between them. The germline CDR1 and CDR2 sequences are SGDLS and YYNGEE. The CDR3 consists of 13 residues. Clones were sequenced by immunoSEQ multiplex PCR, and TCRdb holds only the in-frame ones, with some missing. The sample holds about 150,000 clones, roughly 76% seen once. The sequence was obtained from a human donor with acute or convalescent COVID-19. The donor label of this sample is uncertain. V is TRBV9 and J is TRBJ1-2; the D is unclear. Input material: peripheral blood. CDR3 sequence (DNA): TGTGCCAGCAGCGGGACTGACTACTATGGCTACACCTTC. The encoded protein is CASSGTDYYGYTF.